These 9 T cell receptor beta chains share one sample of origin, sequenced in a study of T cell responses to AZD1222 COVID-19 vaccine (dated by TCRdb to the early 2020s). Receptor libraries were prepared by the immunoSEQ multiplex PCR assay. TCRdb limited this immuneACCESS table to in-frame rearrangements with V and J called. A share of clones is missing; checked studies link under half to unresolved V genes, and the rest is unexplained. The sample contains around 95,000 clones, around nine tenths of them found a single time. Around 3% of the sample comes from the top ten. The label giving this sample's time point can be read as: baseline before first vaccination. The input for sequencing was peripheral blood, taken on day 0 of AZD1222 vaccination. The receptor set was obtained from an adult in good health.

The gene calls are TRBV6-5 and TRBJ2-7; the D is unclear. V dropped 8 bases and J dropped 5 bases, with 7 bases sitting between them. Germline CDR1 MNHEY, CDR2 SVGAGI. The CDR3 covers 10 residues. In DNA form, the CDR3 reads TGTGCCAGCGGGGTGGACGAGCAGTACTTC. Translated: CASGVDEQYF.

The chain has TRBV10-3 and TRBJ2-7; D remains unclear. This CDR3 spans 11 amino acids. V was shortened by 10 bases and J by 6 bases, with 13 bases between the two germline ends. Germline CDR1 ENHRY, CDR2 SYGVKD. The CDR3 spells CASLDVGEQYF. As DNA, the CDR3 is TGTGCCAGTCTGGACGTGGGCGAGCAGTACTTC.

DNA for the CDR3: TGCAGCGTAAGGGAGCGGAGCTCCTACAATGAGCAGTTCTTC. Its translation is CSVRERSSYNEQFF. The chain couples TRBV29-1 to TRBJ2-1, with D tentatively TRBD2 (5 bases). CDR3 length: 14 amino acids. Per the germline V gene, CDR1 is SQVTM and CDR2 is ANQGSEA. Trimming removed 6 bases at V and 0 bases at J, with 12 bases between.

This clone showed up just a few times. V is TRBV6-1 and J is TRBJ2-1; D assignment may be TRBD1 or TRBD2 (5 bases each). The V gene's germline CDR1 is MNHNS and CDR2 SASEGT. Trimming left V 3 bases short and J 4 bases short, with 7 bases between. This CDR3 spans 13 amino acids. CDR3 sequence (DNA): TGTGCCAGCAGTGAGGGGGAATACAATGAGCAGTTCTTC. As protein: CASSEGEYNEQFF.

The chain couples TRBV19 to TRBJ2-5; perhaps TRBD2 as D (7 bases). The CDR3 spans 13 residues. The germline V gene has CDR1 LNHDA and CDR2 SQIVND (reference sequence). V dropped 7 bases and J dropped 3 bases, with 12 bases sitting between them. For the CDR3, the DNA is TGTGCCAGTATACAGGGAGGGGAAGAGACCCAGTACTTC. Translated: CASIQGGEETQYF.

The V and J genes are TRBV28 and TRBJ1-1; 8 bases align to TRBD1. The ends lost 5 bases at V and 1 base at J; junction bases unmatched: 6. CDR3 length: 15 amino acids. Looked up from germline, CDR1 is MDHEN and CDR2 is SYDVKM. Written as DNA, the CDR3 is TGTGCCAGCAGTCTCACCGGGACAGGGAACACTGAAGCTTTCTTT. This codes for CASSLTGTGNTEAFF.

The rearrangement links TRBV4-2 to TRBJ1-1, with D perhaps matching TRBD1 (5 bases). Germline V CDR1 and CDR2: LGHNA, YNFKEQ. V lost 2 bases and J 5 bases, leaving 12 bases between the germline ends. CDR3 size: 14 residues. CDR3 DNA: TGTGCCAGCAGCCAACGGGGGGTTGGGACTGAAGCTTTCTTT. It specifies CASSQRGVGTEAFF.

This chain uses TRBV28 with TRBJ2-5; 9 nucleotides align to TRBD1. Germline V gives CDR1 MDHEN, CDR2 SYDVKM. The CDR3 is 13 residues long. The J segment lost 4 bases and the V segment lost 4 bases, leaving 1 base of the junction unmatched. CDR3 DNA: TGTGCCAGCAGTTCGGGACAGGGAGAGACCCAGTACTTC. It codes for CASSSGQGETQYF.

The chain is built from TRBV11-2 and TRBJ1-2, with 10 bases identical to TRBD1. Unmatched junction bases numbered 2, after V lost 5 bases and J lost 5 bases. The germline gives CDR1 SGHAT, CDR2 FQNNGV. The CDR3 contains 13 residues. The CDR3 here is CASSTGQGYGYTF. The CDR3 DNA sequence: TGTGCCAGCAGCACGGGACAGGGGTATGGCTACACCTTC.